The 6 T cell receptor beta chains reported below all come from one sample, sequenced in a study of blood T cell repertoires in COVID-19 (dated by TCRdb to about 2020). The library was produced with the immunoSEQ multiplex PCR assay. As stored in TCRdb, this immuneACCESS dataset retains in-frame rearrangements with V and J assigned. A fraction of the clones does not appear; measured against another copy, unresolved V genes explain less than half of the discrepancy, and the remainder lacks a known reason. The sample table holds about 150,000 clones, of which approximately 80% were seen once. The ten largest clones capture 6% of the sample. The sample taken for sequencing was PBMCs or T cells enriched from blood (not recorded which). Receptor source: a woman aged 50 to 60 who had recovered from COVID-19.

This chain links TRBV27 with TRBJ1-2, with a weak D call TRBD1 (6 bases). The CDR3 runs 13 residues. The germline V and J ends were trimmed by 4 bases and 8 bases, with 14 bases remaining between them. The germline gives CDR1 MNHEY, CDR2 SMNVEV (reference sequence). CDR3 sequence (DNA): TGTGCCAGCAGTTCCCTCTGGGACACCGGCTACACCTTC. Its protein is CASSSLWDTGYTF.

The chain joins TRBV6-2 or TRBV6-3 to TRBJ1-5; 10 bases align to TRBD1. J gave up 6 bases and V 0 bases, and 8 bases lay outside the gene matches. This CDR3 contains 17 residues. Germline loops: CDR1 MNHEY, CDR2 SVGEGT. The CDR3 bases are TGTGCCAGCAGTTACTCTTTTGGGGGGACAGGGGTTCAGCCCCAGCATTTT. This translates into CASSYSFGGTGVQPQHF.

The rearrangement links TRBV3-1 (or the pseudogene TRBV3-2) to TRBJ1-4; no definite D call. The CDR3 has 15 amino acids. CDR1 is LGHDT, CDR2 YNNKEL, per germline (reference sequence). Trimming took 5 bases from V and 7 from J, leaving 17 bases between them. CDR3: CASSSWALTREKLFF. The CDR3, as DNA: TGTGCCAGCAGCTCCTGGGCCCTAACGCGTGAAAAACTGTTTTTT.

This chain links TRBV12-3 or TRBV12-4 with TRBJ2-5; the D gene is possibly TRBD1 (6 bases). The CDR3 sequence is 13 residues long. The germline V and J ends were trimmed by 6 bases and 1 base, with 9 bases remaining between them. Here the CDR3 DNA reads TGTGCCAGCAGGCAGGGGCCCCAAGAGACCCAGTACTTC. This encodes CASRQGPQETQYF.

V gene TRBV29-1 combines with J gene TRBJ2-1; tentative D call: TRBD2 (5 bases). The V end was cut by 7 bases, the J end by 8 bases, with 9 bases between. This CDR3 is 10 amino acids long. From germline, CDR1 is SQVTM and CDR2 ANQGSEA. CDR3 protein: CSGGRDEQFF. For the CDR3, the DNA is TGCAGCGGAGGGCGGGATGAGCAGTTCTTC.

There are a few counts of this clone. The chain couples TRBV10-3 to TRBJ1-5; D is unresolved. The CDR3 totals 14 residues. CDR1 is ENHRY and CDR2 is SYGVKD in the germline V gene. V was trimmed by 3 bases and J by 3 bases, leaving 9 bases between them. The chain's CDR3 is CAISDWADNQPQHF. The CDR3 DNA reads TGTGCCATCAGTGATTGGGCAGACAATCAGCCCCAGCATTTT.